This record covers a single T cell receptor (beta chain). What it binds is unknown. The data derive from a study of blood T cells in healthy people across ages. Germline lookup yields CDR1 SGHTA and CDR2 FQGNSA. The CDR3 has 14 amino acids. The V end lost 0 bases, the J end lost 1 base, and 3 bases lay between the germline ends. Sample-barcoded 5' priming and a J-beta primer mix drove a second PCR of roughly 7 to 11 cycles. TCRdb re-analysed the 5' RACE reads in MiXCR, keeping a single row per CDR3 protein. This table has around 1,600,000 distinct CDR3 sequences, roughly 43% appearing once. Points from the study as a whole: Diversity of TCR beta correlated strongly with naive T cell percentage. Researchers said unsorted PBMCs prevented a conclusive naive versus antigen-experienced comparison.

Specimen: blood. This TCR came from a woman younger than 35 in good health. The rearrangement joins TRBV7-2 to TRBJ2-2, with D unresolved. The CDR3 protein is CASSLAKNTGELFF. As DNA, the CDR3 is TGTGCCAGCAGCTTAGCTAAGAACACCGGGGAGCTGTTTTTT. The entire variable domain, with the rest obtained from reference TRBV7-2 and TRBJ2-2, is as follows: GAGVSQSPSNKVTEKGKDVELRCDPISGHTALYWYRQSLGQGLEFLIYFQGNSAPDKSGLPSDRFSAERTGGSVSTLTIQRTQQEDSAVYLCASSLAKNTGELFFGEGSRLTVL.